This TCR beta chain originates from a study of chemoradiotherapy in HPV16-positive cancers. Overall study findings and caveats: During treatment, candidate HPV-specific clones and E7-related motifs expanded in tumor.

On this clone: The antigen remains undetermined.

The CDR3 is 15 residues long. Trimming cost V 5 bases and J 3 bases, with 16 bases left between them. In germline, CDR1 is SEHNR, CDR2 FQNEAQ (reference sequence). Measured with immunoSEQ multiplex PCR; TCRdb has only the in-frame clones, and not every one. The sample includes some 4,600 clones, about 90% of them seen just once. The sample was taken from a patient who underwent chemoradiotherapy. This chain joins TRBV7-9 and TRBJ1-2; D might be TRBD1 (5 bases). The sequence was collected from a human donor with HPV-associated anogenital cancer. The CDR3 spells CASSTGTAQYYGYTF. The CDR3 DNA is TGTGCCAGCAGCACGGGGACGGCCCAGTACTATGGCTACACCTTC.